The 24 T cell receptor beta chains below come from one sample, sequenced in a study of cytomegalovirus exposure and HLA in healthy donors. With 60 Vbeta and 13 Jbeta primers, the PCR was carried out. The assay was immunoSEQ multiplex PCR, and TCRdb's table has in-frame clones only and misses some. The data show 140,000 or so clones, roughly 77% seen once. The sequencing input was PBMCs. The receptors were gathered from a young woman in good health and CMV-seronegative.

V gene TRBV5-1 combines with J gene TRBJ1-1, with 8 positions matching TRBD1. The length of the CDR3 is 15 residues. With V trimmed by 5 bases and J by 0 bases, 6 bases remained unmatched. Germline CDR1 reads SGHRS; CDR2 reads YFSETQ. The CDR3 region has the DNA TGCGCCAGCAGGACAGGGGATTACATGAACACTGAAGCTTTCTTT. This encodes CASRTGDYMNTEAFF.

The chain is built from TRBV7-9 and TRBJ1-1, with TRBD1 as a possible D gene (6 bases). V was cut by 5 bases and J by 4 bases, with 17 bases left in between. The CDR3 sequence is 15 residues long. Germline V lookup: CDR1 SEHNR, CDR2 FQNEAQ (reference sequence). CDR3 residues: CASSGSRGSSTEAFF. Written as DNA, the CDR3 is TGTGCCAGCAGCGGCTCCAGGGGTTCGAGCACTGAAGCTTTCTTT. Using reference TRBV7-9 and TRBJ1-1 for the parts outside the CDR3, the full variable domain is DTGVSQNPRHKITKRGQNVTFRCDPISEHNRLYWYRQTLGQGPEFLTYFQNEAQLEKSRLLSDRFSAERPKGSFSTLEIQRTEQGDSAMYLCASSGSRGSSTEAFFGQGTRLTVV.

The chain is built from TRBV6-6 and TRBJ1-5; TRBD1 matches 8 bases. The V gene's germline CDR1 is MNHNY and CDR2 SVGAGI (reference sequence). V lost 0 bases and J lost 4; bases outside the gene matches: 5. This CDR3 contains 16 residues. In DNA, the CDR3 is TGTGCCAGCAGTTACTCTCGGACAGGGATAAATCAGCCCCAGCATTTT. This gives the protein CASSYSRTGINQPQHF.

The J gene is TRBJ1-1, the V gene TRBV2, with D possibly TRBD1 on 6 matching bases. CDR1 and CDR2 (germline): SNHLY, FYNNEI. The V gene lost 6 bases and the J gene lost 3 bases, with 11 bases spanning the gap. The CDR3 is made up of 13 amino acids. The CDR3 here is CASSEDRYTEAFF. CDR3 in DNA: TGTGCCAGCAGCGAGGACAGATACACTGAAGCTTTCTTT.

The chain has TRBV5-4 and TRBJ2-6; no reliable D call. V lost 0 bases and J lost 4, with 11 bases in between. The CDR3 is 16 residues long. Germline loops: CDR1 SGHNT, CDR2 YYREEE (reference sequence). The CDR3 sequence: CASSLGPPGGANVLTF. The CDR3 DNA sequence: TGTGCCAGCAGCTTGGGACCCCCCGGGGGGGCCAACGTCCTGACTTTC.

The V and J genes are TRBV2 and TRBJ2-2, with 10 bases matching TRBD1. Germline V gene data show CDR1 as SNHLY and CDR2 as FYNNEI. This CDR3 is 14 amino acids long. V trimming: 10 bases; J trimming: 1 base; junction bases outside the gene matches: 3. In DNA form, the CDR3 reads TGTGCCAAAAGGACAGGGGGGAACACCGGGGAGCTGTTTTTT. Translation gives CAKRTGGNTGELFF.

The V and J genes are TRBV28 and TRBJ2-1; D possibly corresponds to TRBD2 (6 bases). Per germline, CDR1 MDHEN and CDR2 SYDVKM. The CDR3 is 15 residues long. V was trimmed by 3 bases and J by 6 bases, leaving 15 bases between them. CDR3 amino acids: CASSFLSGSGNEQFF. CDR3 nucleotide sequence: TGTGCCAGCAGTTTTTTATCCGGTAGCGGCAATGAGCAGTTCTTC.

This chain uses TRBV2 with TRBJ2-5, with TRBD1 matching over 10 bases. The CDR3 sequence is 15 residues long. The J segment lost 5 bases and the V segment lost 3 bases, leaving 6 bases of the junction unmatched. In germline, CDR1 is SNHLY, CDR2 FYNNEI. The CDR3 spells CASSDRGQGQETQYF. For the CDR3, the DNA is TGTGCCAGCAGTGACAGGGGACAGGGGCAGGAGACCCAGTACTTC.

The CDR3 bases are TGTGCCAGCGGTGGGACTCCCTCCTACAATGAGCAGTTCTTC. Translated, it gives CASGGTPSYNEQFF. The J gene is TRBJ2-1, the V gene TRBV27; D may be TRBD2 (6 bases). Trimming shortened V by 8 bases and J by 0 bases, and 11 bases separated the two germline ends. This CDR3 region has 14 residues. Germline CDR1 reads MNHEY; CDR2 reads SMNVEV (reference sequence).

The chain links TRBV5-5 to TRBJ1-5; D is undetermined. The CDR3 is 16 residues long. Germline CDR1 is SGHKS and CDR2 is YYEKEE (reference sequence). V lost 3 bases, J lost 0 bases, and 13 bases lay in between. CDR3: CASSSMTGNSNQPQHF. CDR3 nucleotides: TGTGCCAGCAGCTCTATGACGGGTAATAGCAATCAGCCCCAGCATTTT.

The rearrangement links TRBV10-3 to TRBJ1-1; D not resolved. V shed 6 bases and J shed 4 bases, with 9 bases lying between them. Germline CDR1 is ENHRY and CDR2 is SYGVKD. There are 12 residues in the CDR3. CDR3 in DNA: TGTGCCATCAGAGTCGCGGGCACTGAAGCTTTCTTT. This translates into CAIRVAGTEAFF.

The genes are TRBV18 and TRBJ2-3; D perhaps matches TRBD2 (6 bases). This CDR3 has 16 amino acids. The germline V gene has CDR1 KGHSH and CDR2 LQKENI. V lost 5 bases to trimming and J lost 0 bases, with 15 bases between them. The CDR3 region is CASSSQGGSSTDTQYF. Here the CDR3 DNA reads TGTGCCAGCTCAAGCCAGGGAGGTTCTAGCACAGATACGCAGTATTTT.

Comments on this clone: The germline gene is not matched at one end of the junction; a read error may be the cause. CDR3 nucleotides: TGTGCTAGCAGCCGCGAGGGGGGGCGCGAGCTGTTTTTT. It is translated as CASSREGGRELFF. The J gene is TRBJ2-2, the V gene TRBV7-7; D is possibly TRBD2 (7 bases). Germline loops: CDR1 SSHAT, CDR2 FNYEAQ (reference sequence). The CDR3 has 13 residues.

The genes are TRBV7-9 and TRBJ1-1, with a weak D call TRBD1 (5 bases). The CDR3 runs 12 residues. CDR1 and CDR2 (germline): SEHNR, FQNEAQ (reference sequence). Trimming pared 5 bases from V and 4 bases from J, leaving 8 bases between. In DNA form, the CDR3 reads TGTGCCAGCAGCAGGGGAAGCACTGAAGCTTTCTTT. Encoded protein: CASSRGSTEAFF.

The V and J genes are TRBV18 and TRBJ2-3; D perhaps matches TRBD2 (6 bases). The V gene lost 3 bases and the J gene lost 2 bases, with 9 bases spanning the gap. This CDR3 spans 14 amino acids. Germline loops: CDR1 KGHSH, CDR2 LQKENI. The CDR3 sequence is CASSPDYLTDTQYF. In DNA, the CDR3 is TGTGCCAGCTCACCGGACTATCTCACAGATACGCAGTATTTT. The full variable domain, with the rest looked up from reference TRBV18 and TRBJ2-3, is NAGVMQNPRHLVRRRGQEARLRCSPMKGHSHVYWYRQLPEEGLKFMVYLQKENIIDESGMPKERFSAEFPKEGPSILRIQQVVRGDSAAYFCASSPDYLTDTQYFGPGTRLTVL.

This CDR3 is CASSFNRGNEKLFF. The CDR3, as DNA: TGTGCCAGCAGTTTTAATAGGGGAAATGAAAAACTGTTTTTT. This chain uses TRBV6-5 with TRBJ1-4, with D perhaps matching TRBD1 (5 bases). From germline, CDR1 is MNHEY and CDR2 SVGAGI. The V end was cut by 4 bases, the J end by 5 bases, with 11 bases between. CDR3 length equals 14 residues.

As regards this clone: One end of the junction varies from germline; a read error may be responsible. The CDR3 loop reads CASTLTQYTEAFF. CDR3 coding DNA: TGTGCCAGCACCTTAACGCAGTACACTGAAGCTTTCTTT. The chain combines TRBV11-2 with TRBJ1-1; the D is unclear. Looked up from germline, CDR1 is SGHAT and CDR2 is FQNNGV. The CDR3 is 13 residues long. Full variable domain (rest looked up from reference TRBV11-2 and TRBJ1-1): EAGVAQSPRYKIIEKRQSVAFWCNPISGHATLYWYQQILGQGPKLLIQFQNNGVVDDSQLPKDRFSAERLKGVDSTLKIQPAKLEDSAVYLCASTLTQYTEAFFGQGTRLTVV.

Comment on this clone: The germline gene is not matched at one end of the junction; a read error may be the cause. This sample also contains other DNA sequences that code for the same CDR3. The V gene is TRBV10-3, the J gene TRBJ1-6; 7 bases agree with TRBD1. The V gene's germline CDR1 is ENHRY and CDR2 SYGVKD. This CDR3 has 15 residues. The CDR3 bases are TGTGCCATCAGGCAGGGGGACTCCTATAATTCACCCCTCCACTTC. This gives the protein CAIRQGDSYNSPLHF.

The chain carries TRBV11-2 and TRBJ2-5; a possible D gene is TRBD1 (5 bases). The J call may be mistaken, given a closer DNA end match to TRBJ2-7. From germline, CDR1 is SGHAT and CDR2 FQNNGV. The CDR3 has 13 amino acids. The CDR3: CASSFLDSYEQYF. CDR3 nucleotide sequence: TGTGCCAGCAGCTTCCTAGACAGTTACGAGCAGTACTTC.

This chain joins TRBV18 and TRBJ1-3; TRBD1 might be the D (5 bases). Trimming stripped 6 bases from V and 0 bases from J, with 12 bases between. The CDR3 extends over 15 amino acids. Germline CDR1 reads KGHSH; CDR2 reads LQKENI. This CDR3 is CASSPGHHSGNTIYF. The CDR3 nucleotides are TGTGCCAGCTCCCCCGGACACCACTCTGGAAACACCATATATTTT.

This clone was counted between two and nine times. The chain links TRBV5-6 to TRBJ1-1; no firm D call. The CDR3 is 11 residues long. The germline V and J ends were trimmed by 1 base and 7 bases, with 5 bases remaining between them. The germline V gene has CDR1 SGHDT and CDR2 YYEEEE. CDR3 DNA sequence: TGTGCCAGCAGCTTGTATCGTGAAGCTTTCTTT. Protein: CASSLYREAFF.

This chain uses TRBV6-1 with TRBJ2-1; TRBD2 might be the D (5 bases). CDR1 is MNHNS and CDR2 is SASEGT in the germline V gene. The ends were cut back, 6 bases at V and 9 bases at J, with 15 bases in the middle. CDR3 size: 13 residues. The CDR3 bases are TGTGCCAGCAGGGACGAGGGTCGCGGTGAGCAGTTCTTC. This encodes CASRDEGRGEQFF.

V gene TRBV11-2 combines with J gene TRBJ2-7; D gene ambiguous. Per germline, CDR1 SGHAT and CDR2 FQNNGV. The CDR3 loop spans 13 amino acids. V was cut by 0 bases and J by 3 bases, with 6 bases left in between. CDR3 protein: CASSLDNYYEQYF. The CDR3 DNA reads TGTGCCAGCAGCTTAGATAATTACTACGAGCAGTACTTC.

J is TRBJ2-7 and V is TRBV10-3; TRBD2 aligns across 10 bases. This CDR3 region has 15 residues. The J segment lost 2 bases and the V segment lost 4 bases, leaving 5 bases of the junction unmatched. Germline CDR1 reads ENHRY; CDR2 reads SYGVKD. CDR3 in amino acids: CAISGTSGAAYEQYF. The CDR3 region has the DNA TGTGCCATCAGTGGGACTAGCGGAGCCGCCTACGAGCAGTACTTC.